This is a list of T cell receptor beta chains from one sample in a study of cytomegalovirus exposure and HLA in healthy donors. The repertoire was sequenced with immunoSEQ multiplex PCR; TCRdb's copy has only in-frame clones and lacks some. The sample shows around 120,000 clones, 81% of them seen only once. The sequencing input was PBMCs. These receptors came from a woman aged 40 to 50 in good health and CMV-seropositive. The CDR3 runs from the conserved cysteine through the conserved F or W. Fields, in order: J gene, D gene, V gene, clone size, CDR3 protein, CDR3 DNA. The D gene is left open where the match is weak. Only some rows state a clone size, as once, few, many or a class for expanded clones.

>TRBJ2-3|.|TRBV27|.
CASSLWGESDTQYF
TGTGCCAGCAGTTTATGGGGGGAGTCAGATACGCAGTATTTT
>TRBJ1-5|TRBD1|TRBV7-3|.
CASSFGTGGAQPQHF
TGTGCCAGCAGCTTTGGGACAGGGGGGGCTCAGCCCCAGCATTTT
>TRBJ1-2|TRBD1|TRBV9|few
CASSVEPGTGGYGYTF
TGTGCCAGCAGCGTAGAGCCAGGGACAGGGGGCTATGGCTACACCTTC
>TRBJ2-3|TRBD2|TRBV11-3|.
CASSFMLAGEMYF
TGTGCCAGCAGCTTCATGCTAGCGGGGGAAATGTATTTT
>TRBJ1-5|TRBD1|TRBV19|.
CASNKGQGASQPQHF
TGTGCCAGTAACAAGGGACAGGGGGCAAGTCAGCCCCAGCATTTT
>TRBJ2-5|TRBD2|TRBV4-1|few
CASSPLSGGFETQYF
TGCGCCAGCTCCCCCCTAAGCGGGGGGTTTGAGACCCAGTACTTC
>TRBJ1-1|.|TRBV10-2|.
CASSEWLGRDTEAFF
TGCGCCAGCAGTGAATGGTTAGGGAGGGACACTGAAGCTTTCTTT
>TRBJ2-3|.|TRBV7-2|.
CASSPHRRVSSSTDTQYF
TGTGCCAGCAGCCCCCATCGACGGGTTAGCTCTAGCACAGATACGCAGTATTTT
>TRBJ2-7|.|TRBV28|.
CASRVGSGTGAPSYF
.
>TRBJ2-7|TRBD1|TRBV9|.
CASSATGANEQYF
TGTGCCAGCAGCGCCACAGGGGCTAACGAGCAGTACTTC
>TRBJ2-6|.|TRBV25-1|.
CASSDEGGGSGANVLTF
TGTGCCAGCAGTGACGAGGGGGGGGGCTCTGGGGCCAACGTCCTGACTTTC
>TRBJ2-2|TRBD1|TRBV19|.
CASRGTGDGELFF
TGTGCCAGTAGAGGGACAGGGGACGGGGAGCTGTTTTTT
>TRBJ1-2|TRBD1|TRBV9|.
CASSVGTGGNYGYTF
TGTGCCAGCAGCGTAGGGACAGGGGGTAACTATGGCTACACCTTC
>TRBJ1-1|.|TRBV7-2|.
CASRLQTDTEAFF
TGTGCCAGCAGGTTACAGACAGACACTGAAGCTTTCTTT
>TRBJ2-2|TRBD1|TRBV2|few
CASLILDRGNTGELFF
TGTGCCAGCCTAATCCTGGACAGGGGGAACACCGGGGAGCTGTTTTTT
>TRBJ1-5|TRBD1|TRBV2|.
CASERTGQPQHF
TGTGCCAGCGAAAGGACAGGCCAGCCCCAGCATTTT
>TRBJ1-5|.|TRBV7-2|.
CASSPGVGNQPQHF
TGTGCCAGCAGCCCAGGGGTGGGCAATCAGCCCCAGCATTTT
>TRBJ2-7|TRBD2|TRBV5-1|.
CASSFLAGVSYEQYF
TGCGCCAGCAGCTTTCTAGCGGGAGTGTCCTACGAGCAGTACTTC
>TRBJ2-7|TRBD2|TRBV4-1|.
CASSLKESGDYEQYF
TGCGCCAGCAGCCTTAAGGAGAGCGGGGACTACGAGCAGTACTTC
>TRBJ2-7|.|TRBV4-3|.
CASSQDYRGFSYEQYF
TGCGCCAGCAGCCAAGATTATAGGGGTTTTAGCTACGAGCAGTACTTC
>TRBJ1-5|.|TRBV7-9|.
CASSFPGLNQPQHF
TGTGCCAGCAGCTTCCCCGGACTAAATCAGCCCCAGCATTTT
>TRBJ2-5|TRBD2|TRBV7-2|.
CASSSRLAGGETQYF
TGTGCCAGCAGCTCAAGACTAGCGGGAGGGGAGACCCAGTACTTC
>TRBJ1-1|.|TRBV11-1|.
CASSSNRDTEAFF
TGTGCCAGCAGCTCGAACAGGGACACTGAAGCTTTCTTT
>TRBJ2-7|TRBD2|TRBV4-1|.
CASSYGLAGYDEQYF
TGTGCCAGCAGCTACGGACTAGCGGGATATGACGAGCAGTACTTC
>TRBJ2-2|TRBD2|TRBV29-1|.
CSVQDTRGLAGVYGTGELFF
TGCAGCGTCCAAGATACACGGGGACTAGCGGGAGTTTATGGGACCGGGGAGCTGTTTTTT
>TRBJ2-7|.|TRBV29-1|.
CSVGQIVHEQYF
TGCAGCGTAGGACAGATCGTGCACGAGCAGTACTTC
>TRBJ1-2|.|TRBV29-1|.
CSGGSDYYGYTF
TGCAGCGGGGGCTCGGATTACTACGGCTACACCTTC
>TRBJ1-6|TRBD1|TRBV2|.
CASSETGTEYSPLHF
TGTGCCAGCAGTGAAACCGGGACAGAATATTCACCCCTCCACTTT
>TRBJ1-1|.|TRBV2|.
CASSEGTLNTEAFF
TGTGCCAGCAGTGAAGGGACTTTGAACACTGAAGCTTTCTTT
>TRBJ1-1|.|TRBV7-3|.
CASSLLAGIGTEAFF
TGTGCCAGCAGCTTATTGGCGGGAATTGGTACTGAAGCTTTCTTT
>TRBJ1-4|.|TRBV5-1|.
CASSFGFGQSNEKLFF
TGCGCCAGCAGCTTTGGGTTTGGGCAGTCTAATGAAAAACTGTTTTTT
>TRBJ2-3|TRBD2|TRBV2|.
CASTERGVSTDTQYF
TGTGCCAGCACTGAGCGGGGGGTTAGCACAGATACGCAGTATTTT
>TRBJ2-1|TRBD1|TRBV30|.
CAWDDRDDEQFF
TGTGCCTGGGATGACAGGGACGATGAGCAGTTCTTC
>TRBJ2-2|TRBD1|TRBV6-6|.
CASSTYRGPTGELFF
TGTGCCAGCAGTACCTACAGGGGACCAACCGGGGAGCTGTTTTTT
>TRBJ2-7|TRBD1|TRBV9|.
CASSVGAGGYEQYF
TGTGCCAGCAGCGTAGGGGCAGGGGGCTACGAGCAGTACTTC
>TRBJ1-2|.|TRBV7-6|.
CASSPGVGVANYGYTF
TGTGCCAGCAGCCCAGGGGTGGGGGTAGCTAACTATGGCTACACCTTC
>TRBJ2-7|TRBD1|TRBV11-2|.
CASSTGTGFYEQYF
TGTGCCAGCAGCACGGGGACAGGGTTCTACGAGCAGTACTTC
>TRBJ1-1|.|TRBV5-4|.
CASSLWAGGGGTEAFF
TGTGCCAGCAGCCTTTGGGCGGGGGGCGGGGGCACTGAAGCTTTCTTT
>TRBJ2-4|TRBD1|TRBV19|.
CASSPPGTGRRSDIQYF
TGTGCCAGTAGTCCCCCCGGGACAGGGAGGAGGTCGGACATTCAGTACTTC
>TRBJ1-2|.|TRBV7-3|.
CASSQTAGDGYTF
TGTGCCAGCAGTCAAACGGCGGGCGATGGCTACACCTTC
>TRBJ2-7|.|TRBV7-8|.
CASSFWPRTESYEQYF
TGTGCCAGCAGCTTTTGGCCACGGACAGAGAGCTACGAGCAGTACTTC
>TRBJ2-7|.|TRBV27|.
CASRDSRTYEQYF
TGTGCCAGCAGGGACTCACGGACCTACGAGCAGTACTTC
>TRBJ1-1|.|TRBV5-6|.
CASSLGAGGESAEAFF
TGTGCCAGCAGCTTGGGGGCGGGAGGTGAGAGCGCTGAAGCTTTCTTT
>TRBJ2-7|TRBD1|TRBV4-1|.
CASSPGTGEQYF
TGCGCCAGCAGCCCGGGGACAGGGGAGCAGTACTTC
>TRBJ2-1|TRBD1|TRBV7-9|.
CASRGQGVLDEQFF
TGTGCCAGCAGAGGACAGGGGGTTCTCGATGAGCAGTTCTTC
>TRBJ2-3|TRBD2|TRBV10-2|.
CATVGLAGVGSDTQYF
TGCGCCACCGTGGGACTAGCGGGAGTTGGATCAGATACGCAGTATTTT